The 22 T cell receptor beta chains listed next were all sequenced from one sample in a study of blood T cells in healthy people across ages (dated by TCRdb to between 2014 and 2017). Library prep was done by 5' RACE. Sequencing was performed on an Illumina HiSeq 2500. A second roughly 6 to 12 cycle PCR used a sample-barcoded 5' primer and a J-beta primer mix. TCRdb reanalyzed the raw reads on its own, using fastp at Q25 for trimming and MiXCR for clone calling, and kept in-frame beta chains. Entries that share a CDR3 protein sequence are merged under the most common genes and DNA. For this sample there are around 1,500,000 distinct CDR3 sequences; around 42% appear just once. Together, the top ten hold 7.9% of the sample. Material for sequencing was blood. All receptors come from a young woman in good health.

The chain combines TRBV28 with TRBJ2-7, with TRBD1 matching over 8 bases. With 6 bases clipped from V and 0 bases from J, the junction kept 13 bases outside the gene matches. The CDR3 length is 17 residues. Germline V gene data show CDR1 as MDHEN and CDR2 as SYDVKM. CDR3 in amino acids: CASRPAGQAPGSYEQYF. DNA for the CDR3: TGTGCCAGCAGGCCCGCGGGACAGGCACCTGGCTCCTACGAGCAGTACTTC.

This clonotype showed up many times. The rearrangement links TRBV29-1 to TRBJ2-7; 7 bases match TRBD1. CDR1 is SQVTM, CDR2 ANQGSEA, per germline. The ends lost 6 bases at V and 0 bases at J; junction bases unmatched: 8. The CDR3 covers 14 residues. The CDR3 coding sequence is TGCAGCGTCCTGGGACAGCCATTCTCCTACGAGCAGTACTTC. Protein: CSVLGQPFSYEQYF.

This clonotype was counted only a few times. The gene calls are TRBV27 and TRBJ1-2; 9 bases fit TRBD1. The V gene's germline CDR1 is MNHEY and CDR2 SMNVEV (reference sequence). With 6 bases clipped from V and 2 bases from J, the junction kept 4 bases outside the gene matches. The CDR3 sequence is 14 residues long. The DNA for the CDR3 is TGTGCCAGCAGGACCGGGACAGGGAACTATGGCTACACCTTC. Protein: CASRTGTGNYGYTF.

This clonotype has ten or more counts. The chain has TRBV5-1 and TRBJ2-4; 8 nucleotides agree with TRBD1. CDR3 size: 18 residues. V shed 5 bases, J shed 0 bases, and the junction held 13 bases outside the gene matches. CDR1 and CDR2 (germline): SGHRS, YFSETQ. DNA for the CDR3: TGCGCCAGCAGTGAGGGGACAGGAGATAGACTAGCCAAAAACATTCAGTACTTC. This codes for CASSEGTGDRLAKNIQYF. The entire variable domain, with the rest obtained from reference TRBV5-1 and TRBJ2-4, is as follows: KAGVTQTPRYLIKTRGQQVTLSCSPISGHRSVSWYQQTPGQGLQFLFEYFSETQRNKGNFPGRFSGRQFSNSRSEMNVSTLELGDSALYLCASSEGTGDRLAKNIQYFGAGTRLSVL.

The genes are TRBV25-1 and TRBJ2-3; D is uncertain. Trimming cost V 1 base and J 2 bases, with 7 bases left between them. Germline values: CDR1 MGHDK, CDR2 SYGVNS. This CDR3 comprises 14 residues. Written as DNA, the CDR3 is TGTGCCAGCAGTGAATCTTGGGCCACAGATACGCAGTATTTT. Protein product: CASSESWATDTQYF.

This clonotype was detected a few times. The chain uses TRBV5-1 and TRBJ2-1; no reliable D call. Germline CDR1 SGHRS, CDR2 YFSETQ. V lost 0 bases, J lost 3 bases, and 7 bases lay in between. The CDR3 has 14 residues. The CDR3 sequence: CASSLGADYNEQFF. CDR3 nucleotides: TGCGCCAGCAGCTTGGGGGCGGACTACAATGAGCAGTTCTTC.

V usage is TRBV7-9 and J usage is TRBJ2-1, with TRBD2 matching 9 bases. Germline V gene lookup returns CDR1 SEHNR and CDR2 FQNEAQ (reference sequence). The ends lost 5 bases at V and 5 bases at J; junction bases unmatched: 7. CDR3 length equals 15 residues. CDR3 protein: CASSPWREGNNEQFF. In DNA form, the CDR3 reads TGTGCCAGCAGCCCCTGGCGGGAGGGAAACAATGAGCAGTTCTTC.

As regards this clonotype: Relative to the germline gene, one junction end is altered; a read error may explain this. V and J are TRBV20-1 and TRBJ2-1; 13 bases are a match to TRBD2. Germline loops: CDR1 DFQATT, CDR2 SNEGSKA (reference sequence). CDR3 length: 16 amino acids. CDR3 amino acids: CSVRVAGTSGINEQFF. Here the CDR3 DNA reads TGCAGTGTTAGAGTTGCCGGGACTAGCGGGATCAATGAGCAGTTCTTC.

This clonotype turned up a few times. The chain is built from TRBV5-1 and TRBJ1-2; D is ambiguous. Trimming removed 1 base from V and 6 bases from J, with 10 bases in between. The CDR3 runs to 13 residues. Germline lookup yields CDR1 SGHRS and CDR2 YFSETQ. CDR3 nucleotide sequence: TGCGCCAGCAGCTTGACCATATGGGATGGCTACACCTTC. It specifies CASSLTIWDGYTF.

Concerning this clonotype itself: Germline is not matched at one junction end, which may reflect a read error. The chain employs TRBV28 and TRBJ2-4, with 12 bases that match TRBD2. Matching the DNA end better, TRBJ2-5 makes the J call doubtful. From germline, CDR1 is MDHEN and CDR2 SYDVKM. This CDR3 spans 16 amino acids. Here the CDR3 reads CATKAGLAGLQGTQYF. In nucleotides, the CDR3 is TGTGCCACCAAAGCAGGACTAGCGGGGCTCCAAGGGACCCAGTACTTC.

V and J are TRBV20-1 and TRBJ2-5; D may be TRBD2 (5 bases). The J call may not be correct, given that the DNA end is closer to TRBJ2-7. The CDR3 spans 13 residues. The germline gives CDR1 DFQATT, CDR2 SNEGSKA (reference sequence). CDR3 sequence: CNAPAALENEQYF. As DNA, the CDR3 is TGCAATGCACCAGCGGCCCTCGAGAACGAGCAGTACTTC.

This clonotype occurred many times. CDR3 sequence reads: CASSPAGTVYGYTF. Here the CDR3 DNA reads TGTGCCAGCAGCCCAGCCGGGACGGTTTATGGCTACACCTTC. The chain recombines TRBV3-1 with TRBJ1-2, with a weak D call TRBD1 (5 bases). Germline V lookup: CDR1 LGHDT, CDR2 YNNKEL (reference sequence). Deletions cut 4 bases from V and 5 bases from J, with 14 bases between. CDR3 length: 14 amino acids. Full variable domain (missing parts from reference TRBV3-1 and TRBJ1-2): DTAVSQTPKYLVTQMGNDKSIKCEQNLGHDTMYWYKQDSKKFLKIMFSYNNKELIINETVPNRFSPKSPDKAHLNLHINSLELGDSAVYFCASSPAGTVYGYTFGSGTRLTVV.

The V and J genes are TRBV28 and TRBJ2-7; TRBD1 is a possible D gene (6 bases). Germline V gene lookup returns CDR1 MDHEN and CDR2 SYDVKM. The CDR3 covers 12 residues. V shed 6 bases and J shed 5 bases, with 11 bases lying between them. CDR3 residues: CASRQGYHEQYF. The CDR3 coding sequence is TGTGCCAGCAGACAGGGATACCACGAGCAGTACTTC.

The chain couples TRBV3-1 to TRBJ2-7; TRBD1 agrees at 8 bases. The V and J ends lost 2 bases and 4 bases, in that order; junction bases with no gene match: 7. Germline loops: CDR1 LGHDT, CDR2 YNNKEL (reference sequence). The CDR3 totals 15 residues. CDR3 in amino acids: CASSQLDRGFYEQYF. CDR3 DNA sequence: TGTGCCAGCAGCCAATTAGACAGGGGTTTTTACGAGCAGTACTTC.

This clonotype was recorded many times. The rearrangement links TRBV10-3 to TRBJ2-4; D is ambiguous. Germline V gene lookup returns CDR1 ENHRY and CDR2 SYGVKD. V lost 6 bases, J lost 6 bases, and 9 bases lay in between. CDR3 length: 12 amino acids. The CDR3 sequence is CAISRQGNIQYF. In DNA, the CDR3 is TGTGCCATCAGCAGACAAGGAAACATTCAGTACTTC.

To note about this clonotype: One base away lies a much larger clone, so this may be a sequencing read error. V gene TRBV20-1 combines with J gene TRBJ2-5; no definite D call. The J call is in doubt because the DNA end fits TRBJ2-1 better. The CDR3 length is 12 residues. Germline V gives CDR1 DFQATT, CDR2 SNEGSKA (reference sequence). The CDR3 sequence: CSASPSQETQFF. For the CDR3, the DNA is TGCAGTGCTTCGCCGTCGCAAGAGACCCAGTTCTTC.

The J gene is TRBJ2-1, the V gene TRBV11-2, with D possibly called TRBD1 or TRBD2 (5 bases each). This CDR3 region has 15 residues. The V end was cut by 5 bases, the J end by 6 bases, with 17 bases between. Looked up from germline, CDR1 is SGHAT and CDR2 is FQNNGV. The chain's CDR3 is CASSPIRGEGNEQFF. For the CDR3, the DNA is TGTGCCAGCAGCCCCATTAGGGGTGAGGGCAATGAGCAGTTCTTC.

V usage is TRBV6-1 and J usage is TRBJ2-5; 7 nucleotides match TRBD1. The CDR3 runs 17 residues. The germline V gene encodes CDR1 MNHNS and CDR2 SASEGT. The J segment lost 0 bases and the V segment lost 6 bases, leaving 13 bases of the junction unmatched. In DNA, the CDR3 is TGTGCCAGCAGCCCCCAGGACAGGACTGCGTACCAAGAGACCCAGTACTTC. Translation: CASSPQDRTAYQETQYF.

This clonotype has more than one count but fewer than ten. The chain is built from TRBV5-6 and TRBJ2-7, with TRBD2 as a possible D gene (6 bases). The CDR3 has 14 amino acids. The V gene's germline CDR1 is SGHDT and CDR2 YYEEEE. V was pared by 3 bases and J by 3 bases, with 13 bases between. The CDR3 loop reads CASSSTRDFYEQYF. For the CDR3, the DNA is TGTGCCAGCAGCTCTACCCGGGACTTCTACGAGCAGTACTTC. Full variable domain (remainder filled in from reference TRBV5-6 and TRBJ2-7): DAGVTQSPTHLIKTRGQQVTLRCSPKSGHDTVSWYQQALGQGPQFIFQYYEEEERQRGNFPDRFSGHQFPNYSSELNVNALLLGDSALYLCASSSTRDFYEQYFGPGTRLTVT.

The chain uses TRBV20-1 and TRBJ2-1; TRBD1 or TRBD2 may be the D gene (5 bases each). Per the germline V gene, CDR1 is DFQATT and CDR2 is SNEGSKA (reference sequence). V lost 8 bases to trimming and J lost 6 bases, with 17 bases between them. This CDR3 has 13 amino acids. The CDR3 nucleotides read TGCAGTACAAGTCTACCAGGGACCAATGAGCAGTTCTTC. It yields the protein CSTSLPGTNEQFF.

The gene calls are TRBV20-1 and TRBJ2-7, with TRBD2 matching 12 bases. The J call may be in error: the DNA end matches TRBJ2-5 better. The CDR3 runs to 19 residues. Germline CDR1 DFQATT, CDR2 SNEGSKA (reference sequence). The CDR3 protein is CSAREASGRAGWVGETQYF. The CDR3 nucleotides read TGCAGTGCTAGAGAGGCTAGCGGGAGGGCCGGATGGGTCGGAGAGACCCAGTACTTC.

The chain combines TRBV5-1 with TRBJ2-3; 9 nucleotides agree with TRBD2. In germline, CDR1 is SGHRS, CDR2 YFSETQ. The junction had 10 bases not matched to a gene; V was cut back by 0 bases and J by 2 bases. The CDR3 has 18 residues. The CDR3 sequence: CASSLASGLAGATDTQYF. CDR3 bases: TGCGCCAGCAGCTTGGCGTCTGGATTAGCGGGAGCCACAGATACGCAGTATTTT.